This TCR beta chain was observed in a study of cytomegalovirus exposure and HLA in healthy donors. PCR employed 60 Vbeta and 13 Jbeta primers. Assay used: immunoSEQ multiplex PCR; TCRdb lists only in-frame clones, some missing. The data show 50,000 to 60,000 clones, and the top ten clones hold 3.5% to 4%. Study outcomes and limitations: The study flagged around 160 TCR beta chains as cytomegalovirus-associated.

Worth noting for this clone: Its antigen is as yet unknown.

Germline CDR1 and CDR2: LGHNA and YSLEER. The V and J ends lost 4 bases and 3 bases respectively, with 10 bases between them. The CDR3 runs to 15 residues. The rearrangement links TRBV4-3 to TRBJ2-6; no clear D gene. The receptor was derived from a male donor in good health and CMV-seronegative. Sequencing was done on a sample of PBMCs. CDR3 loop: CASSRELIGANVLTF. The CDR3 DNA sequence: TGCGCCAGCAGCCGCGAGCTGATTGGGGCCAACGTCCTGACTTTC.